These 10 T cell receptor beta chains share one sample of origin, sequenced in a study of T cell responses to AZD1222 COVID-19 vaccine. The protocol was immunoSEQ multiplex PCR, while the TCRdb copy is restricted to in-frame clones and leaves out a portion. The sample lists 120,000 or so clones; around 88% were seen once. This specimen was peripheral blood, taken 28 days after the second AZD1222 dose. All receptors come from an adult who received the AZD1222 COVID-19 vaccine.

The J gene is TRBJ2-1, the V gene TRBV12-5, with 7 bases that match TRBD1. The CDR3 is 14 residues long. With V trimmed by 6 bases and J by 7 bases, 9 bases remained unmatched. CDR1 is LGHNT, CDR2 FRNRAP, per germline. The chain's CDR3 is CASGPTRGRNEQFF. CDR3 DNA: TGTGCTAGTGGCCCTACGAGGGGGCGGAATGAGCAGTTCTTC.

The V and J genes are TRBV9 and TRBJ1-1; D unresolved. V was shortened by 0 bases and J by 2 bases, with 8 bases between the two germline ends. This CDR3 has 14 residues. Germline CDR1 is SGDLS and CDR2 is YYNGEE. CDR3 loop: CASSVEAVNTEAFF. CDR3 DNA: TGTGCCAGCAGCGTAGAGGCAGTAAACACTGAAGCTTTCTTT.

V gene TRBV29-1 combines with J gene TRBJ1-2; no clear D gene. V was cut by 4 bases and J by 3 bases, with 15 bases left in between. Germline CDR1 is SQVTM and CDR2 is ANQGSEA. The CDR3 covers 14 residues. The CDR3 DNA reads TGCAGCGTTGCAGTGTCGGGAACAGACTATGGCTACACCTTC. Translation: CSVAVSGTDYGYTF. Using reference TRBV29-1 and TRBJ1-2 for the parts outside the CDR3, the full variable domain is SAVISQKPSRDICQRGTSLTIQCQVDSQVTMMFWYRQQPGQSLTLIATANQGSEATYESGFVIDKFPISRPNLTFSTLTVSNMSPEDSSIYLCSVAVSGTDYGYTFGSGTRLTVV.

Here the CDR3 reads CASSYLAEHSYEQYF. DNA for the CDR3: TGTGCCAGCAGTTACCTAGCGGAGCACTCCTACGAGCAGTACTTC. The V gene is TRBV28, the J gene TRBJ2-7; 7 positions agree with TRBD2. V gave up 4 bases and J gave up 0 bases; unmatched junction bases: 6. Germline CDR1 is MDHEN and CDR2 is SYDVKM. The CDR3 length is 15 residues.

The chain recombines TRBV4-3 with TRBJ2-2; D is undetermined. Trimming shortened V by 1 base and J by 1 base, and 10 bases separated the two germline ends. The CDR3 loop spans 16 amino acids. CDR1 is LGHNA and CDR2 is YSLEER in the germline V gene. CDR3 region: CASSQGPGRNTGELFF. CDR3 DNA sequence: TGCGCCAGCAGCCAAGGCCCGGGCCGGAACACCGGGGAGCTGTTTTTT.

This chain connects TRBV5-1 to TRBJ2-2; D remains ambiguous. This CDR3 region has 13 residues. Trimming took off 7 bases at V and 7 bases at J, with 14 bases between the two ends. The V gene's germline CDR1 is SGHRS and CDR2 YFSETQ. The CDR3 coding sequence is TGCGCCAGCGGAAGGGATTATGGCGGGGAGCTGTTTTTT. Its translation is CASGRDYGGELFF.

The gene calls are TRBV5-6 and TRBJ2-1; either TRBD1 or TRBD2 may supply D (6 bases each). This CDR3 is 17 amino acids long. V was cut by 0 bases and J by 4 bases, with 17 bases left in between. Germline-derived CDR1 and CDR2 are SGHDT and YYEEEE. The CDR3 spells CASSLEGVAEVYNEQFF. Written as DNA, the CDR3 is TGTGCCAGCAGCTTGGAGGGGGTAGCGGAGGTGTACAATGAGCAGTTCTTC.

This clone occurred a few times. V usage is TRBV7-3 and J usage is TRBJ1-1, with unresolved D. Per germline, CDR1 SGHTA and CDR2 FQGTGA. The CDR3 extends over 13 amino acids. The V and J ends lost 6 bases and 1 base respectively, with 9 bases between them. This CDR3 is CASRYNQNTEAFF. DNA of the CDR3: TGTGCCAGCAGGTATAACCAGAACACTGAAGCTTTCTTT.

The chain uses TRBV7-8 and TRBJ1-2; D is uncertain. Trimming took off 4 bases at V and 2 bases at J, with 8 bases between the two ends. Germline V gene lookup returns CDR1 SGHVS and CDR2 FQNEAQ. The CDR3 is 13 residues long. CDR3 protein: CASSSVVNYGYTF. In DNA form, the CDR3 reads TGTGCCAGCAGCTCGGTGGTGAACTATGGCTACACCTTC.

The J gene is TRBJ2-3, the V gene TRBV30, with 7 bases that match TRBD1. V shed 5 bases, J shed 2 bases, and the junction held 4 bases outside the gene matches. CDR1 is GTSNPN, CDR2 SVGIG, per germline (reference sequence). This CDR3 comprises 13 residues. The DNA of the CDR3 is TGTGCCTGGGAGACAGGGAACACAGATACGCAGTATTTT. Protein sequence: CAWETGNTDTQYF.